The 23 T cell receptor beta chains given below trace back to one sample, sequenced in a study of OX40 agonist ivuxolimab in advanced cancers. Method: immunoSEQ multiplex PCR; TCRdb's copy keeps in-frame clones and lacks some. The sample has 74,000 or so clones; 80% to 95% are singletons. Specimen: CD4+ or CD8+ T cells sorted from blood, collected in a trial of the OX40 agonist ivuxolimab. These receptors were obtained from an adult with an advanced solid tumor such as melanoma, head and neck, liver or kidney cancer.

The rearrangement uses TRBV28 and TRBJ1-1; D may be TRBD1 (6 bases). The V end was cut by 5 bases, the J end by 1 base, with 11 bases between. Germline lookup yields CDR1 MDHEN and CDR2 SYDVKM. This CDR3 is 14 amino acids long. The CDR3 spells CASSALGGNTEAFF. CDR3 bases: TGTGCCAGCAGTGCCCTAGGGGGGAACACTGAAGCTTTCTTT.

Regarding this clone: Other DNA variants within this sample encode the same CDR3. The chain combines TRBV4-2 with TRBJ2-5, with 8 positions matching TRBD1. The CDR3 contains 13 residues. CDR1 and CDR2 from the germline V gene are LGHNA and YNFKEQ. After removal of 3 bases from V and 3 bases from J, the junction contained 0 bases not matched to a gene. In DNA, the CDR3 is TGTGCCAGCAGCCAGGACAGGGAAGAGACCCAGTACTTC. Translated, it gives CASSQDREETQYF.

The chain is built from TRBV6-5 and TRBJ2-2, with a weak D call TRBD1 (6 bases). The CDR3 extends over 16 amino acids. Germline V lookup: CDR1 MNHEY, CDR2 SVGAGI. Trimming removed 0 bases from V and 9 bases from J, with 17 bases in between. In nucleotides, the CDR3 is TGTGCCAGCAGTTACTCACAGGGAGCGGAACACCGGGAGCTGTTTTTT. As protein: CASSYSQGAEHRELFF.

CDR3 nucleotide sequence: TGTGCCAGCAGCCGGGGACAGGGGGCAAACACCGGGGAGCTGTTTTTT. Protein sequence: CASSRGQGANTGELFF. This chain uses TRBV5-4 with TRBJ2-2, with 12 bases identical to TRBD1. V dropped 4 bases and J dropped 2; count of bases not matched to a gene: 3. The germline V gene encodes CDR1 SGHNT and CDR2 YYREEE (reference sequence). The CDR3 length is 16 residues.

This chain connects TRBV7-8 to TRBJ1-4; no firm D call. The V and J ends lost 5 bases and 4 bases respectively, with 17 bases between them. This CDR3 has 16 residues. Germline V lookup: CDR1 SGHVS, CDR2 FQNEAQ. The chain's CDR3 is CASSTGLGRSNEKLFF. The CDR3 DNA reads TGTGCCAGCAGCACCGGCTTAGGACGGAGTAATGAAAAACTGTTTTTT.

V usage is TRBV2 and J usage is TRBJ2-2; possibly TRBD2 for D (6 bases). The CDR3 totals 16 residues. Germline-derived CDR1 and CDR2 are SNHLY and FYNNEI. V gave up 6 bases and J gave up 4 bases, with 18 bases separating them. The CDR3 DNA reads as TGTGCCAGCAGCGGGGTATCTAGCGCGGGCACCGGGGAGCTGTTTTTT. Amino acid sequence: CASSGVSSAGTGELFF.

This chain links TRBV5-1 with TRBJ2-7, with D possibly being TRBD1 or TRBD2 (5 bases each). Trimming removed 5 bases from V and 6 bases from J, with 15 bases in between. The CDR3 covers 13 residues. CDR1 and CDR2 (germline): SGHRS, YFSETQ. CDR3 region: CASSNRGVGEQYF. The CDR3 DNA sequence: TGCGCCAGCAGTAACAGAGGGGTAGGCGAGCAGTACTTC.

CDR3 loop: CAWSGRWRGDSPLHF. The CDR3 DNA reads as TGTGCCTGGAGTGGGAGGTGGAGGGGTGATTCACCCCTCCACTTT. The J gene is TRBJ1-6, the V gene TRBV30; tentative D call: TRBD1 (5 bases). This CDR3 has 15 residues. V was shortened by 1 base and J by 8 bases, with 15 bases between the two germline ends. Germline CDR1 GTSNPN, CDR2 SVGIG (reference sequence).

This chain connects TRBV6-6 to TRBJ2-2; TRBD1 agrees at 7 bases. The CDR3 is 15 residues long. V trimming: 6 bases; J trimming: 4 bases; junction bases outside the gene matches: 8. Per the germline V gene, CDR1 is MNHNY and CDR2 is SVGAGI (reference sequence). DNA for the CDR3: TGTGCCAGCAGCGGTACAGGGGATAGCACCGGGGAGCTGTTTTTT. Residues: CASSGTGDSTGELFF.

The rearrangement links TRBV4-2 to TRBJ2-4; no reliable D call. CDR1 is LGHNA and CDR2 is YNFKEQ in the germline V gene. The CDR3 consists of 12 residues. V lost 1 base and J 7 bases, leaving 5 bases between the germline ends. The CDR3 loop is CASSQGINIQYF. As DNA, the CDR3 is TGTGCCAGCAGCCAAGGTATCAACATTCAGTACTTC.

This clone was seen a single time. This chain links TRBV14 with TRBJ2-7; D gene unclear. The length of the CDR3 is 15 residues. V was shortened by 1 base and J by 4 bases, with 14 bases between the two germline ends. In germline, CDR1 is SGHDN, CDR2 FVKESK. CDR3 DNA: TGTGCCAGCAGCCAAGTGGCCGACCCTCGGTACGAGCAGTACTTC. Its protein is CASSQVADPRYEQYF.

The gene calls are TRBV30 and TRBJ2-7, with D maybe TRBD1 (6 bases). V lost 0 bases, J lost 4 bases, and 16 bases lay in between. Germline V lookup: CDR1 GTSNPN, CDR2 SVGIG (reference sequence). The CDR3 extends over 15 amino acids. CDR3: CAWSVLQGTGYEQYF. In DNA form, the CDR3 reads TGTGCCTGGAGTGTTTTGCAGGGGACGGGGTACGAGCAGTACTTC.

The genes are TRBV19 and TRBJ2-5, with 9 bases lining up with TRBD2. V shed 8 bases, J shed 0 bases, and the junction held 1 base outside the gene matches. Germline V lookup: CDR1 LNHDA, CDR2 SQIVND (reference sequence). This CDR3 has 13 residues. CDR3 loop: CASRTSDQETQYF. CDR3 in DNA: TGTGCCAGTCGGACTAGCGACCAAGAGACCCAGTACTTC.

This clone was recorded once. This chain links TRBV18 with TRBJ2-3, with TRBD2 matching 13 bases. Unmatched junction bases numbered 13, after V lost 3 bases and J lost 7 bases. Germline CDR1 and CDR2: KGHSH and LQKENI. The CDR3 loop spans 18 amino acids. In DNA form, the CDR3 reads TGTGCCAGCTCACCGGGGCCAGCGGGACTAGCGGGGAAAAATACGCAGTATTTT. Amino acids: CASSPGPAGLAGKNTQYF.

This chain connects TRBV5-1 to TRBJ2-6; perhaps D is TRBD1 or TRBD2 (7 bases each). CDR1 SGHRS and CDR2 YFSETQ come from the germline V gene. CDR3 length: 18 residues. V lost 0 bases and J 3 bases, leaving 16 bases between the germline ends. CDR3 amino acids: CASSLDRQGEGGANVLTF. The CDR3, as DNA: TGCGCCAGCAGCTTGGACAGGCAGGGGGAGGGTGGGGCCAACGTCCTGACTTTC.

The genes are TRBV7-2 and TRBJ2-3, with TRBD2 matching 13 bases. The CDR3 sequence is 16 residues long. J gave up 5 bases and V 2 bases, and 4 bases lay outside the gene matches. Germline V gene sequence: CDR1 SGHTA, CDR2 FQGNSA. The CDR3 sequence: CASSLIGLAGVDTQYF. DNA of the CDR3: TGTGCCAGCAGCTTAATCGGACTAGCGGGGGTAGATACGCAGTATTTT.

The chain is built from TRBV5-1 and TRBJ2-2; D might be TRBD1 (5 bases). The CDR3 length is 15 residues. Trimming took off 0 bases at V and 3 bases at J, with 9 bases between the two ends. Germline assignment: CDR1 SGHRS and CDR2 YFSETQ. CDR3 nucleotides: TGCGCCAGCAGCTTGGGCGGACATGACACCGGGGAGCTGTTTTTT. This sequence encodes CASSLGGHDTGELFF.

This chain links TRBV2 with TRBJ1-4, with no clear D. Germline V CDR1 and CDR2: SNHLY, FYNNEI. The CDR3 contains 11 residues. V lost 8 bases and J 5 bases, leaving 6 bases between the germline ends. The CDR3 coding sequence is TGTGCCAGCGGCGAGAATGAAAAACTGTTTTTT. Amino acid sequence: CASGENEKLFF.

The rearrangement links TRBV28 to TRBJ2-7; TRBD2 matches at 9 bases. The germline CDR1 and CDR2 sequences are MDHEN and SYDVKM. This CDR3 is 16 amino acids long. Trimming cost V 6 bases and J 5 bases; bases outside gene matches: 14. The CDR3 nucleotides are TGTGCCAGCAGGAGCGGTGCTAGCGGGAAGGTGAACGAGCAGTACTTC. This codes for CASRSGASGKVNEQYF.

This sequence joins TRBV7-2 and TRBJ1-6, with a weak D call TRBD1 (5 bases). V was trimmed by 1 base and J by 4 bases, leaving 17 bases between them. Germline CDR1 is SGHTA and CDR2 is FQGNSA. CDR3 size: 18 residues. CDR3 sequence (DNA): TGTGCCAGCAGCTTAGTTGGCCCCGACAGTACATATAATTCACCCCTCCACTTT. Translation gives CASSLVGPDSTYNSPLHF.

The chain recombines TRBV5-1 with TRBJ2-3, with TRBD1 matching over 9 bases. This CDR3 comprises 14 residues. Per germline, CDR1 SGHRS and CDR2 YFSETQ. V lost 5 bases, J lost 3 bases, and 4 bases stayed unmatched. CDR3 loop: CASSRQGGTDTQYF. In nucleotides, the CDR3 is TGCGCCAGCAGTAGACAGGGGGGTACAGATACGCAGTATTTT.

The chain's CDR3 is CASSFGGLNTEAFF. CDR3 DNA sequence: TGCGCCAGCAGCTTTGGTGGGTTGAACACTGAAGCTTTCTTT. The chain couples TRBV5-1 to TRBJ1-1; D ambiguous. The CDR3 sequence is 14 residues long. Germline V gene data show CDR1 as SGHRS and CDR2 as YFSETQ. With 2 bases removed from V and 0 bases from J, the gap between germline ends came to 8 bases. Full variable domain (remainder filled in from reference TRBV5-1 and TRBJ1-1): KAGVTQTPRYLIKTRGQQVTLSCSPISGHRSVSWYQQTPGQGLQFLFEYFSETQRNKGNFPGRFSGRQFSNSRSEMNVSTLELGDSALYLCASSFGGLNTEAFFGQGTRLTVV.

The CDR3 protein is CASRILQDNPYGYTF. CDR3 nucleotides: TGTGCCAGCCGGATACTGCAGGACAACCCCTATGGCTACACCTTC. The rearrangement uses TRBV6-5 and TRBJ1-2, with TRBD1 as a possible D gene (5 bases). This CDR3 is built from 15 residues. Germline CDR1 MNHEY, CDR2 SVGAGI. Trimming left V 8 bases short and J 4 bases short, with 20 bases between.